The 9 T cell receptor beta chains listed next were all sequenced from one sample in a study of beta chain features in type 1 diabetes (dated by TCRdb to the late 2010s). The library was made by the immunoSEQ multiplex PCR assay. All of the isolated RNA was reverse transcribed with the High Capacity cDNA Reverse Transcription Kit, so expressed TCRB transcripts were sequenced. Held by TCRdb, this immuneACCESS table contains in-frame sequences only and omits some clones. Under half of the omission traces to an unresolved V gene where checked; the cause of the rest is unknown. The table for this sample lists about half a million clones; 30% of them were counted only once. Of the sample, around 0.065% falls within the top ten clones. Sequences were obtained from naive CD4+ T cells from blood. Read against the paper, the sample's cell subset or site label means: true naive CD4+ T cells. These receptors came from a man aged 18 to 30 in good health.

This clone turned up a few times. The chain carries TRBV30 and TRBJ1-3; D is undetermined. Trimming stripped 0 bases from V and 0 bases from J, with 9 bases between. The CDR3 spans 15 residues. Per the germline V gene, CDR1 is GTSNPN and CDR2 is SVGIG (reference sequence). The CDR3 loop reads CAWSVKGSSGNTIYF. CDR3 nucleotides: TGTGCCTGGAGTGTTAAGGGTAGCTCTGGAAACACCATATATTTT.

V and J are TRBV7-2 and TRBJ2-7; D gene unclear. The ends were cut back, 1 base at V and 1 base at J, with 14 bases in the middle. In germline, CDR1 is SGHTA, CDR2 FQGNSA. The CDR3 runs to 16 residues. For the CDR3, the DNA is TGTGCCAGCAGCTTAGGAGGCTCTATCTCGTCCTACGAGCAGTACTTC. Protein sequence: CASSLGGSISSYEQYF.

This CDR3 is CAWSRGTPKLFF. The CDR3 DNA reads TGTGCCTGGAGCCGTGGGACGCCAAAACTGTTTTTT. V usage is TRBV30 and J usage is TRBJ1-4; the D gene is possibly TRBD1 (5 bases). This CDR3 region has 12 residues. The ends were cut back, 3 bases at V and 10 bases at J, with 12 bases in the middle. Germline-derived CDR1 and CDR2 are GTSNPN and SVGIG (reference sequence).

The chain is built from TRBV5-1 and TRBJ2-7; tentatively, D is TRBD2 (6 bases). Germline assignment: CDR1 SGHRS and CDR2 YFSETQ. Trimming stripped 4 bases from V and 7 bases from J, with 12 bases between. This CDR3 contains 12 residues. The CDR3 region has the DNA TGCGCCAGCAGCCGTTTGGAGGGGGAGCAGTACTTC. Translating it yields CASSRLEGEQYF.

There are a few counts of this clone. The chain couples TRBV7-6 to TRBJ2-3; the D is unclear. Trimming pared 2 bases from V and 4 bases from J, leaving 13 bases between. From germline, CDR1 is SGHVS and CDR2 FNYEAQ. This CDR3 has 15 residues. The CDR3 reads CASSLLLTLSDTQYF. DNA for the CDR3: TGTGCCAGCAGCTTACTCCTAACTCTTTCAGATACGCAGTATTTT.

This clone was observed a handful of times. The chain couples TRBV29-1 to TRBJ1-2, with D possibly matching TRBD1 (5 bases). The CDR3 runs 11 residues. Germline CDR1 reads SQVTM; CDR2 reads ANQGSEA. The V end lost 4 bases, the J end lost 5 bases, and 8 bases lay between the germline ends. The CDR3, as DNA: TGCAGCGTTGGCACAGGTTATGGCTACACCTTC. As protein: CSVGTGYGYTF.

The chain joins TRBV10-3 to TRBJ2-7; TRBD2 aligns across 11 bases. The CDR3 loop spans 17 amino acids. After removal of 0 bases from V and 2 bases from J, the junction contained 6 bases not matched to a gene. Germline V gene lookup returns CDR1 ENHRY and CDR2 SYGVKD. CDR3 in DNA: TGTGCCATCAGTGAGTCGGGGACTAGCGGAGACACCTACGAGCAGTACTTC. Its translation: CAISESGTSGDTYEQYF.

The rearrangement uses TRBV14 and TRBJ2-1; 12 bases are shared with TRBD2. In germline, CDR1 is SGHDN, CDR2 FVKESK. Trimming at V came to 6 bases and at J to 4 bases, leaving 1 base not matched to a gene. The CDR3 is 14 amino acids. CDR3 DNA: TGTGCCAGCAGTGGACTAGCGGGGTACAATGAGCAGTTCTTC. It codes for CASSGLAGYNEQFF.

This clone was seen a few times. The chain recombines TRBV30 with TRBJ1-2; TRBD1 is a possible D gene (5 bases). Germline CDR1 is GTSNPN and CDR2 is SVGIG (reference sequence). With 2 bases removed from V and 5 bases from J, the gap between germline ends came to 12 bases. CDR3 length: 13 amino acids. CDR3 sequence reads: CAWSRMSGYGYTF. The CDR3 DNA is TGTGCCTGGAGTCGTATGTCAGGGTATGGCTACACCTTC.